Listed below are T cell receptor beta chains from one sample, sequenced in a study of cytomegalovirus exposure and HLA in healthy donors. Sequencing used immunoSEQ multiplex PCR; TCRdb keeps in-frame clones, though not all of them. The sample comprises tens of thousands of clones, roughly 86% of which are singletons, and roughly 5.3% rests with the top ten. Source material: PBMCs. These receptors all stem from a woman aged 18-30 years in good health and CMV-seropositive. The CDR3 runs from the conserved cysteine through the conserved F or W. The order of the fields is clone size, V gene, D gene, J gene, CDR3 DNA, CDR3 protein. A D gene is named only where the DNA matches it firmly. Some rows have no size entry. The others give once, few or many, or a class for an expanded clone.

-	TRBV6-5	TRBD1	TRBJ2-1	TGTGCCAGCAGTTGGGGACAGGGCTACAATGAGCAGTTCTTC	CASSWGQGYNEQFF
-	TRBV27	TRBD2	TRBJ2-7	TGTGCCAGCAGTTTATATGGTAGCGGGAGGGCGGGGGAGCAGTACTTC	CASSLYGSGRAGEQYF
-	TRBV27	TRBD1	TRBJ2-7	TGTGCCAGCAGTTTATCCGGGACAGACTACGAGCAGTACTTC	CASSLSGTDYEQYF
-	TRBV19	TRBD1	TRBJ1-2	TGTGCCAGTAACCCTCTAGACAGGGGATTTAGCTATGGCTACACCTTC	CASNPLDRGFSYGYTF
-	TRBV27	-	TRBJ2-3	TGTGCCAGCAGTTTCGGGTCCACAGATACGCAGTATTTT	CASSFGSTDTQYF
-	TRBV19	-	TRBJ1-4	TGTGCCAGTAGTGGGCGGACCGGCAGGGCGGGGGAAAAACTGTTTTTT	CASSGRTGRAGEKLFF
-	TRBV5-1	-	TRBJ1-1	TGCGCCAGCAGCTTGGGGGACACGAACACTGAAGCTTTCTTT	CASSLGDTNTEAFF
-	TRBV4-1	TRBD2	TRBJ2-5	TGCGCCAGCAGCCAAACATGGGTAGCGGGGGGTACGGAGACCCAGTACTTC	CASSQTWVAGGTETQYF
-	TRBV5-1	-	TRBJ1-1	TGCGCCAACCCCCGGAGTTACAACACTGAAGCTTTCTTT	CANPRSYNTEAFF
-	TRBV29-1	-	TRBJ1-1	TGCAGCGTCCGGTCCAGGGAGGGCACTGAAGCTTTCTTT	CSVRSREGTEAFF
-	TRBV9	-	TRBJ2-6	TGTGCCAGCAGCGGAGTGCCCTCTGGGGCCAACGTCCTGACTTTC	CASSGVPSGANVLTF
-	TRBV18	-	TRBJ1-3	TGTGCCAGCTCACCCTGGACAGCCAACTCTGGAAACACCATATATTTT	CASSPWTANSGNTIYF
-	TRBV5-6	TRBD2	TRBJ2-5	TGTGCCAGCAGCTTGGTTGTAGCGGGGCCCCGGGAGACCCAGTACTTC	CASSLVVAGPRETQYF
-	TRBV18	-	TRBJ1-5	TGTGCCAGCTCACCACCCGTTGAACGGGGCAATCAGCCCCAGCATTTT	CASSPPVERGNQPQHF
-	TRBV5-1	-	TRBJ1-2	TGCGCCAGCAGCTTGGCGGCTATTCGGGGAAACTATGGCTACACCTTC	CASSLAAIRGNYGYTF
-	TRBV11-2	-	TRBJ1-4	TGTGCCAGCAGCACTACAACCAGGGGAACGGAAAAACTGTTTTTT	CASSTTTRGTEKLFF
once	TRBV6-5	-	TRBJ2-3	TGTGCCAGCAGTTACTCGACGACAGGGACTGGAGATACGCAGTATTTT	CASSYSTTGTGDTQYF
-	TRBV7-3	TRBD1	TRBJ1-1	TGTGCCAGCAGTAGACAGGGTCAGAACACTGAAGCTTTCTTT	CASSRQGQNTEAFF
-	TRBV14	-	TRBJ2-7	TGTGCCAGCAGCCAAGATCAGGGATACGAGCAGTACTTC	CASSQDQGYEQYF
-	TRBV5-1	TRBD1	TRBJ2-1	TGCGCCAGCAATCCGGGACAGGGGTTGCATGAGCAGTTCTTC	CASNPGQGLHEQFF
once	TRBV20-1	-	TRBJ2-7	TGCAGTGCTAAACAGACCTACGAGCAGTACTTC	CSAKQTYEQYF
-	TRBV6-1	TRBD1	TRBJ1-6	TGTGCCAGCAGTGAAGCCGGGACAGCGCGGAATTCACCCCTCCACTTT	CASSEAGTARNSPLHF
-	TRBV27	-	TRBJ2-7	TGTGCCAGCAGTTTATACGGGAACCAATACGAGCAGTACTTC	CASSLYGNQYEQYF
-	TRBV5-1	-	TRBJ2-1	TGCGCCAGCAGCTTCGGGAACTCCTACAATGAGCAGTTCTTC	CASSFGNSYNEQFF
-	TRBV9	TRBD2	TRBJ2-2	TGTGCCAGCAGCCCTCTTAGCGGGGTCAACACCGGGGAGCTGTTTTTT	CASSPLSGVNTGELFF
-	TRBV7-8	-	TRBJ1-1	TGTGCCAGCAGCCCATGGGGCAGGGTAGTCACTGAAGCTTTCTTT	CASSPWGRVVTEAFF
-	TRBV18	TRBD1	TRBJ2-7	TGTGCCAGCTCTCCGGGACAGTCTTCCTACGAGCAGTACTTC	CASSPGQSSYEQYF
-	TRBV29-1	-	TRBJ2-7	TGCAGCGTTGTTCCGCCGGGGTCCGGCGAGCAGTACTTC	CSVVPPGSGEQYF
-	TRBV9	TRBD1	TRBJ1-1	TGTGCCAGCACCCAGACAGGGACAATGAACACTGAAGCTTTCTTT	CASTQTGTMNTEAFF
-	TRBV30	-	TRBJ2-5	TGTGCCTGGAGGAGGGAGGTGGAGACCCAGTACTTC	CAWRREVETQYF
-	TRBV30	-	TRBJ2-3	TGTGCCTTACGAGATGCTGGTGCAGATACGCAGTATTTT	CALRDAGADTQYF
-	TRBV2	TRBD2	TRBJ2-7	TGTGCCAGCAGTGAATGGACTAGCGGCGGACACTTC	CASSEWTSGGHF
-	TRBV19	-	TRBJ2-1	TGTGCCAGTAGTCGCCAGGTAGGGGATGAGCAGTTCTTC	CASSRQVGDEQFF
once	TRBV28	-	TRBJ1-2	TGTGCCAGCAGTATAAGTCAGGGTGAATATGGCTACACCTTC	CASSISQGEYGYTF
-	TRBV21-1	-	TRBJ2-3	TGTGCCAGCAGCAAAGGGGACAGGGAGACAGATACGCAGTATTTT	CASSKGDRETDTQYF
-	TRBV4-1	-	TRBJ1-3	TGCGCCAGCAGCCAAGGTGAGGGAAACACCATATATTTT	CASSQGEGNTIYF
-	TRBV13	-	TRBJ1-4	TGTGCCAGCAGCTTAGCCGCACCAGGGGCCGCTAATGAAAAACTGTTTTTT	CASSLAAPGAANEKLFF
-	TRBV19	-	TRBJ1-5	TGTGCCAGTAGTATAGGTCAGGGGAGTTATAGCAATCAGCCCCAGCATTTT	CASSIGQGSYSNQPQHF
-	TRBV28	-	TRBJ1-1	TGTGCCAGCAACTCTCTGGGACTCACTGAAGCTTTCTTT	CASNSLGLTEAFF
-	TRBV28	TRBD1	TRBJ1-1	TGTGCCAGCAGTTTATCCTCAGCAGGGGGCACTGAAGCTTTCTTT	CASSLSSAGGTEAFF
-	TRBV27	-	TRBJ2-1	TGTGCCAGCAGTAGTTCTGGAGGAGGCAGGGGTTTCTACAATGAGCAGTTCTTC	CASSSSGGGRGFYNEQFF
few	TRBV7-3	TRBD2	TRBJ2-3	TGTGCCAGCAGCTTAACGCGGGGGGATGCGCAGTATTTT	CASSLTRGDAQYF
-	TRBV9	TRBD1	TRBJ1-5	TGTGCCAGCAGCGTAGGTTCCGGACAGGGGGATATGCCCCAGCATTTT	CASSVGSGQGDMPQHF
-	TRBV7-2	TRBD1	TRBJ1-5	TGTGCCAGCAGCGAAGGGACAGCTCGCAATCAGCCCCAGCATTTT	CASSEGTARNQPQHF
-	TRBV6-5	-	TRBJ2-1	TGTGCCAGCAGTTACCCGGGGGGCAGCTCCTACAATGAGCAGTTCTTC	CASSYPGGSSYNEQFF
-	TRBV6-1	TRBD1	TRBJ2-7	TGTGCCAGCAGTGAAGAAGGGACAGGGGGCTACGAGCAGTACTTC	CASSEEGTGGYEQYF
few	TRBV28	-	TRBJ2-7	TGTGCCAGCAGTTTAGGGGCAGGGGACTCCTACGAGCAGTACTTC	CASSLGAGDSYEQYF
-	TRBV27	-	TRBJ1-1	TGTGCCAGCAGTATCAACAGGGACACTGAAGCTTTCTTT	CASSINRDTEAFF
-	TRBV6-1	-	TRBJ1-1	TGTGCCAGCAGTCAAACAGTGAACACTGAAGCTTTCTTT	CASSQTVNTEAFF
-	TRBV5-4	TRBD2	TRBJ2-7	TGTGCCAGCAGCCCCTCGACTAGCGGGGGCATCGAGCAGTACTTC	CASSPSTSGGIEQYF
few	TRBV5-5	-	TRBJ2-1	TGTGCCAGCAGCTTGGGACACAACAATGAGCAGTTCTTC	CASSLGHNNEQFF
-	TRBV30	-	TRBJ1-5	TGTGCCTGGAGTGGTACAAGTCAAGAGCCCCAGCATTTT	CAWSGTSQEPQHF
few	TRBV29-1	-	TRBJ1-1	TGCAGCGTTGACGGGAACACTGAAGCTTTCTTT	CSVDGNTEAFF
-	TRBV5-4	-	TRBJ2-7	TGTGCCAGCAGTGCAGGGATTCCCTACGAGCAGTACTTC	CASSAGIPYEQYF
-	TRBV14	TRBD1	TRBJ2-3	TGTGCCAGCAGCCAGGCCAACAGGGGACCCATTGCTTTT	CASSQANRGPIAF
-	TRBV5-1	TRBD1	TRBJ1-4	TGCGCCAGCAGCGTGGGACAGGGGGTCACTAATGAAAAACTGTTTTTT	CASSVGQGVTNEKLFF
few	TRBV6-5	TRBD1	TRBJ1-1	TGTGCCAGCAGGGTGGACAGGGCAGGCACTGAAGCTTTCTTT	CASRVDRAGTEAFF
-	TRBV5-6	TRBD2	TRBJ2-7	TGTGCCAGCAGCTTTAGCGGGGGGCGCCTAGGTTTCGAGCAGTACTTC	CASSFSGGRLGFEQYF
-	TRBV28	TRBD2	TRBJ2-7	TGTGCCAGCACCGGACTAGCGGGAGTCCTCGAGCAGTACTTC	CASTGLAGVLEQYF
-	TRBV5-1	TRBD2	TRBJ2-3	TGCGCCAGCAATAGACTAGCGGGAGTTGCAGATACGCAGTATTTT	CASNRLAGVADTQYF